This record looks at one T cell receptor beta chain sequence and its context. The target antigen is unknown. This sample is part of a study of radiotherapy plus CTLA-4 blockade in lung cancer. Whole-study findings and limits: How blood T cell clones changed early, along with interferon-beta, reportedly forecast response best. Radiotherapy was combined with ipilimumab, and tumor-derived TCR clones then expanded in blood.

Generated by immunoSEQ multiplex PCR, the TCRdb table keeps only in-frame clones and is missing some. The sample shows 49,000 or so clones, 60% to 80% of them seen only once. Chemo-refractory metastatic non-small-cell lung cancer patients underwent focal radiation alongside CTLA-4 blockade with ipilimumab. The sample here was peripheral blood, taken from a patient treated with radiotherapy plus ipilimumab. The TCR originated in a human donor with non-small cell lung cancer who had stable disease on radiotherapy plus ipilimumab.

The CDR3 region has the DNA TGTGCCAGTACGGGCCTCTCTGGAAACACCATATATTTT. Protein: CASTGLSGNTIYF. The chain uses TRBV19 and TRBJ1-3; no reliable D call. The V and J ends lost 7 bases and 0 bases respectively, with 7 bases between them. CDR3 size: 13 residues. Germline V gene sequence: CDR1 LNHDA, CDR2 SQIVND (reference sequence).